This T cell receptor beta chain was profiled in a study of human CD8 memory T cell subsets. Broader study findings: Few clonotypes were shared between stem-like memory and precursor exhausted T cells.

By UMI-labeled 5' RACE, the TCR beta libraries were made. Per the original methods: Whatever TCR beta library was examined, it held from 2,500 to 3,000 up to about 18,000 functional CDR3 beta clonotypes. For each CDR3 protein, TCRdb gives one entry from its re-call of the 5' RACE reads, without DNA. TCRdb, rather than the study authors, made the V and J calls. Listed are about 10,000 distinct CDR3 sequences; roughly 9% falls within the top ten. Germline values: CDR1 SGDLS, CDR2 YYNGEE. This CDR3 is 14 amino acids long. By frequency, this clonotype registers medium-sized. Its cognate antigen is unknown.

Sequencing was performed on CD8+ stem-like memory T cells (TSCM and TCM) sorted from PBMCs. Subset reported: stem-like memory CD8 T cells (TSTEM), CCR7+ PD-1- TIGIT-. The sequence was obtained from a human donor in good health. The chain is built from TRBV9 and TRBJ2-5; TCRdb returns TRBD2, unconfirmable since there is no DNA. The CDR3 loop reads CASSPSGIQETQYF.